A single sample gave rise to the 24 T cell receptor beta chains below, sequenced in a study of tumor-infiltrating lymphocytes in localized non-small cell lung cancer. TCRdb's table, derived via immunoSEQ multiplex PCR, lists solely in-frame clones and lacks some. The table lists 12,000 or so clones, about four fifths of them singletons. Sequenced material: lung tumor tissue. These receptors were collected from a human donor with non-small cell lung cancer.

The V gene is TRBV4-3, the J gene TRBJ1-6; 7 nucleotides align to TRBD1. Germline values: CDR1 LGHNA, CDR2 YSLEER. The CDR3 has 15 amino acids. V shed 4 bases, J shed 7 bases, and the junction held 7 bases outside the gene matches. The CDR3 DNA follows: TGCGCCAGCAGCCTTCCGGGACAGCTGAATTCACCCCTCCACTTT. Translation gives CASSLPGQLNSPLHF.

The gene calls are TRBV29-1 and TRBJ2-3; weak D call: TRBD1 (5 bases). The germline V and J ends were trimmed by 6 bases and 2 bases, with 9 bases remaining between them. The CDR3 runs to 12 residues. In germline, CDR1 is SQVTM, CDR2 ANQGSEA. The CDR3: CSVGHPTDTQYF. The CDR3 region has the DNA TGCAGCGTCGGACACCCCACAGATACGCAGTATTTT.

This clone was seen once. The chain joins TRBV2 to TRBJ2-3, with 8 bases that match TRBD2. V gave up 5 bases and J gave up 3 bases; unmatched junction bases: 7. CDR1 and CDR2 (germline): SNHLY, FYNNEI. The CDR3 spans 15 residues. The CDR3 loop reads CASSLGLGLTDTQYF. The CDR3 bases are TGTGCCAGCAGTCTGGGACTAGGATTGACAGATACGCAGTATTTT.

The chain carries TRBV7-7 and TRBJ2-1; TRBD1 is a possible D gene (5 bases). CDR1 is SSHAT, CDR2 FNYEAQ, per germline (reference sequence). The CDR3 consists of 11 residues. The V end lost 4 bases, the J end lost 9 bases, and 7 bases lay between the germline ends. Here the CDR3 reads CASSSGFEQFF. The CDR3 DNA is TGTGCCAGCAGCTCAGGGTTTGAGCAGTTCTTC.

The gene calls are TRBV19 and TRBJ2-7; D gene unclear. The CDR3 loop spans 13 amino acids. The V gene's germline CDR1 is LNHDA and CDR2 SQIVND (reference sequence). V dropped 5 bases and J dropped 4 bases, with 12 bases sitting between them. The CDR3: CASSPNVGYEQYF. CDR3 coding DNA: TGTGCCAGTAGTCCCAACGTTGGGTACGAGCAGTACTTC.

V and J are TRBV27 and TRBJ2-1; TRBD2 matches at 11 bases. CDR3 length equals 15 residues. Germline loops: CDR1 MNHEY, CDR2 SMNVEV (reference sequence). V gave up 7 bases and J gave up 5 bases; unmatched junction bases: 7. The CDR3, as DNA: TGTGCCAGCATCAAGACTAGCGGGATGGACAATGAGCAGTTCTTC. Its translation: CASIKTSGMDNEQFF.

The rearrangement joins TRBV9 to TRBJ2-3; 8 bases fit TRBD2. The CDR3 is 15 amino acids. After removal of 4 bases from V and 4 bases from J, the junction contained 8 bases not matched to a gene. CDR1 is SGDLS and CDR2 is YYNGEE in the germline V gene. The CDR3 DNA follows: TGTGCCAGCAGCAACAGGCGGGAGGTGGCAGATACGCAGTATTTT. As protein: CASSNRREVADTQYF.

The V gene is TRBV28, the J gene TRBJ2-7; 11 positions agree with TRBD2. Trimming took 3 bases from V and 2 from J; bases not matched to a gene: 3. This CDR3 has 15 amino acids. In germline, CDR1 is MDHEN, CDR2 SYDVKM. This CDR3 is CASSLVAGGPYEQYF. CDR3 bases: TGTGCCAGCAGTTTGGTAGCGGGAGGGCCCTACGAGCAGTACTTC.

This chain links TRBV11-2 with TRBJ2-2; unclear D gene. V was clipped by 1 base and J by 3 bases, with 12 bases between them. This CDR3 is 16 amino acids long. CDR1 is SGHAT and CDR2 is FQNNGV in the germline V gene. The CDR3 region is CASSLGFGRDTGELFF. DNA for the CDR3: TGTGCCAGCAGCTTAGGGTTTGGCCGCGACACCGGGGAGCTGTTTTTT.

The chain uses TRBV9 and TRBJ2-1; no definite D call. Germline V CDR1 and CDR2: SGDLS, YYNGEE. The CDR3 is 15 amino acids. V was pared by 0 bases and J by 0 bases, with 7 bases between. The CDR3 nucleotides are TGTGCCAGCAGCGTAGTAGTAGCCTCCTACAATGAGCAGTTCTTC. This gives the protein CASSVVVASYNEQFF.

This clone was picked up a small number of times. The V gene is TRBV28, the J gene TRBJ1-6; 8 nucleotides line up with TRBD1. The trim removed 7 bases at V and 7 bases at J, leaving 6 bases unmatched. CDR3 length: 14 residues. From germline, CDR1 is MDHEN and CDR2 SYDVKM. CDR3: CASKPGGANSPLHF. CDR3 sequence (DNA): TGTGCCAGCAAACCAGGGGGCGCGAATTCACCCCTCCACTTT.

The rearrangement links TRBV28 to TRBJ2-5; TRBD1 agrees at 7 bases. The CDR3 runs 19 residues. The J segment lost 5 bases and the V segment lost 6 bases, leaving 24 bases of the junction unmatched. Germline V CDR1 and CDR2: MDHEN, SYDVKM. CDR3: CASSSGGLGRTLYGETQYF. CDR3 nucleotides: TGTGCCAGCAGCTCAGGGGGTTTGGGACGCACCCTCTATGGGGAGACCCAGTACTTC.

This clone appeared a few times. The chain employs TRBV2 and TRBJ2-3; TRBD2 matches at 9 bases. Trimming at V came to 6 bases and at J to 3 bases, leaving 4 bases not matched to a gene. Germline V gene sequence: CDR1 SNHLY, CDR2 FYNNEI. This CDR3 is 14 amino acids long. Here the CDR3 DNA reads TGTGCCAGCAGCGGACTAGCGATGACAGATACGCAGTATTTT. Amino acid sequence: CASSGLAMTDTQYF.

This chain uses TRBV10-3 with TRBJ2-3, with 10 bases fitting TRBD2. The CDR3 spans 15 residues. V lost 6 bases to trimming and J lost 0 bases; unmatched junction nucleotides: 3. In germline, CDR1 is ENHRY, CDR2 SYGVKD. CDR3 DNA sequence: TGTGCCATCAGGAAACTAGCGGGAAGCACAGATACGCAGTATTTT. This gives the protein CAIRKLAGSTDTQYF.

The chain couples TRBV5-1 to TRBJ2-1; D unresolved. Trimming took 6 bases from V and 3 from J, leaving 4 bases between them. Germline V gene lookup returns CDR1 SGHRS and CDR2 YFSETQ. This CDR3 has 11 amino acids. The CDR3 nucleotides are TGCGCCAGCACAAACTACAATGAGCAGTTCTTC. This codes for CASTNYNEQFF.

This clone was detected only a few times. CDR3 sequence reads: CASSLFFGREASGQQYF. DNA for the CDR3: TGTGCCAGCAGCTTGTTTTTCGGCCGGGAAGCTAGCGGGCAACAGTACTTC. J is TRBJ2-7 and V is TRBV5-6; 8 nucleotides match TRBD2. V lost 1 base, J lost 10 bases, and 19 bases stayed unmatched. Per germline, CDR1 SGHDT and CDR2 YYEEEE. The CDR3 extends over 17 amino acids.

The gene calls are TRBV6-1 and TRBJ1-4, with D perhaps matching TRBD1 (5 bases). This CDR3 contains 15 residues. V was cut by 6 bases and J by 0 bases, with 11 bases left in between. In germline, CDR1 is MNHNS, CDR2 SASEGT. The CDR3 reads CASRVDTSTNEKLFF. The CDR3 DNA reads TGTGCCAGCAGGGTGGACACGTCAACTAATGAAAAACTGTTTTTT.

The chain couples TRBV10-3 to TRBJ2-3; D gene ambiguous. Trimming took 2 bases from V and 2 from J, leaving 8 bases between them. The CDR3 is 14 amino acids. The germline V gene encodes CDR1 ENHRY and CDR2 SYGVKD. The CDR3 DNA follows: TGTGCCATCAGTGAGGCTACGTACACAGATACGCAGTATTTT. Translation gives CAISEATYTDTQYF.

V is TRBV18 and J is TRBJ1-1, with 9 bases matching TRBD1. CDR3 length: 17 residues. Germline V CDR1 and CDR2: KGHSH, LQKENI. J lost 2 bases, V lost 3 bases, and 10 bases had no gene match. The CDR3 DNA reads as TGTGCCAGCTCACCGCTTGGGCCGGGACAGGGAAACACTGAAGCTTTCTTT. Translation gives CASSPLGPGQGNTEAFF.

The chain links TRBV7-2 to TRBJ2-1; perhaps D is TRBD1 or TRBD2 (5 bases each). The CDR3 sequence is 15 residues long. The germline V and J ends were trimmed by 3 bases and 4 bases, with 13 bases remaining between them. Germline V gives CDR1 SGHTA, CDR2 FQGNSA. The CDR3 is CASSFGTSVYNEQFF. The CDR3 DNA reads TGTGCCAGCAGCTTTGGGACCTCAGTGTACAATGAGCAGTTCTTC.

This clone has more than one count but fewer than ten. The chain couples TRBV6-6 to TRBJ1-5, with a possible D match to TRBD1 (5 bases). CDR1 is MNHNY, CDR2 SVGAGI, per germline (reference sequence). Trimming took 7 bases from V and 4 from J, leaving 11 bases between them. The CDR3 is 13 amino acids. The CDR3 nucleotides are TGTGCCAGCACGGGGCGGATAAATCAGCCCCAGCATTTT. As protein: CASTGRINQPQHF.

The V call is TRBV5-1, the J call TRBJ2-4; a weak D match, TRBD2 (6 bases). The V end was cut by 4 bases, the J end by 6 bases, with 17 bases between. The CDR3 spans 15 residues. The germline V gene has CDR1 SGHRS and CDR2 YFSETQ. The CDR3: CASSPAVGGPNIQYF. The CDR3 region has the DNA TGCGCCAGCAGCCCTGCAGTGGGGGGACCAAACATTCAGTACTTC.

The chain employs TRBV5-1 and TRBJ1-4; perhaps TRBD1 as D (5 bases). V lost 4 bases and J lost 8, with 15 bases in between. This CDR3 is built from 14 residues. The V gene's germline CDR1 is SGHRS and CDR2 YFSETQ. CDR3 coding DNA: TGCGCCAGCAGCCCAGGGTACGGAGAAGAAAAACTGTTTTTT. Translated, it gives CASSPGYGEEKLFF.

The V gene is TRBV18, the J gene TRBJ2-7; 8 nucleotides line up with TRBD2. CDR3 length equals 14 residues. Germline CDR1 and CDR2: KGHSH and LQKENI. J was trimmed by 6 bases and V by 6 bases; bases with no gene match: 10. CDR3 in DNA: TGTGCCAGCTCGACCGCCGTTGCGGGGGGCGAGCAGTACTTC. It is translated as CASSTAVAGGEQYF. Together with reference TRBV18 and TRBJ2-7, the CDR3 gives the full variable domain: NAGVMQNPRHLVRRRGQEARLRCSPMKGHSHVYWYRQLPEEGLKFMVYLQKENIIDESGMPKERFSAEFPKEGPSILRIQQVVRGDSAAYFCASSTAVAGGEQYFGPGTRLTVT.